Sequencing of this TCR beta chain was carried out in a study of blood T cell repertoires in COVID-19. Background on the study: Donors in the United States, Italy and Spain gave samples during acute or convalescent COVID-19.

Germline values: CDR1 SNHLY, CDR2 FYNNEI. V gave up 6 bases and J gave up 2 bases; unmatched junction bases: 3. The CDR3 covers 15 residues. In the study's own analysis: For nucleated cells, counts were estimated from reference gene primer amplification. Sequenced by immunoSEQ multiplex PCR; TCRdb stores in-frame clones only, minus some. V and J calls and clone size follow that table, whereas D and trimming were derived from the DNA. The table records 72,000 or so clones, around 86% of them present only once. This receptor was identified in a woman in her fifties or sixties with acute or convalescent COVID-19. The source material was peripheral blood. J is TRBJ2-5 and V is TRBV2; TRBD2 matches at 13 bases. CDR3 in DNA: TGTGCCAGCAGGGGGACTAGCGGGGAGCAAGAGACCCAGTACTTC. It encodes CASRGTSGEQETQYF.